The T cell receptor (beta chain) under discussion was sequenced for a study of blood T cell repertoires in COVID-19. For the study at large: Samples of COVID-19 (acute and convalescent) were obtained from the United States, Italy and Spain. T cells, B-cell-depleted T cells, or PBMCs provided the cDNA or gDNA that served as material.

This clone has only a few counts. Losses at the gene ends were 4 bases for V and 4 bases for J; bases not matched to a gene: 15. The CDR3 runs to 17 residues. The germline gives CDR1 SGHRS, CDR2 YFSETQ. Study processing details: Amplification of reference gene primers provided the estimated nucleated cell counts. Clones were sequenced by immunoSEQ multiplex PCR, and TCRdb holds only the in-frame ones, with some missing. The D gene and trimming were derived from the DNA, and the V and J assignments and clone size from that table. The sample holds more than 80,000 clones, about four fifths seen once. Sequenced: peripheral blood. This receptor was obtained from a woman aged 55-70 years with acute or convalescent COVID-19. This chain uses TRBV5-1 with TRBJ2-3; TRBD2 matches at 7 bases. The CDR3, as DNA: TGCGCCAGCAGCCGGCACGTGGGGCGGGAGAGTGCAGATACGCAGTATTTT. Translating it yields CASSRHVGRESADTQYF.